These 21 T cell receptor beta chains were sequenced from one sample in a study of T cell responses to AZD1222 COVID-19 vaccine. Assay: immunoSEQ multiplex PCR; the TCRdb copy retains only in-frame clones and omits some. This sample carries roughly 70,000 clones, 70% to 90% of them seen once, and the ten largest clones take 2.5%. Here the sequenced sample was peripheral blood, taken on day 0 of AZD1222 vaccination. All receptors come from an adult in good health.

This chain links TRBV10-3 with TRBJ2-7; D gene uncertain. CDR1 is ENHRY, CDR2 SYGVKD, per germline. Trimming removed 8 bases at V and 3 bases at J, with 11 bases between. This CDR3 is 12 amino acids long. CDR3 region: CAISTAGYEQYF. The CDR3 region has the DNA TGTGCCATCTCAACCGCCGGCTACGAGCAGTACTTC.

The chain combines TRBV18 with TRBJ1-5, with D tentatively TRBD1 (6 bases). CDR3 length equals 14 residues. Germline loops: CDR1 KGHSH, CDR2 LQKENI. V lost 3 bases and J 6 bases, leaving 12 bases between the germline ends. CDR3 sequence (DNA): TGTGCCAGCTCACCGGACAGATCGGCTCAGCCCCAGCATTTT. This translates into CASSPDRSAQPQHF. Full variable domain (outside the CDR3, taken from reference TRBV18 and TRBJ1-5): NAGVMQNPRHLVRRRGQEARLRCSPMKGHSHVYWYRQLPEEGLKFMVYLQKENIIDESGMPKERFSAEFPKEGPSILRIQQVVRGDSAAYFCASSPDRSAQPQHFGDGTRLSIL.

This sequence joins TRBV9 and TRBJ2-5; D unclear. CDR1 and CDR2 from the germline V gene are SGDLS and YYNGEE. The V end was cut by 1 base, the J end by 5 bases, with 12 bases between. The CDR3 covers 14 residues. The CDR3 DNA reads TGTGCCAGCAGCGTAAGCACCGAAGGGGAGACCCAGTACTTC. It is translated as CASSVSTEGETQYF.

The chain carries TRBV18 and TRBJ2-6; 7 bases align to TRBD1. This CDR3 has 19 amino acids. Germline V gene lookup returns CDR1 KGHSH and CDR2 LQKENI. V dropped 5 bases and J dropped 1; count of bases not matched to a gene: 14. The CDR3 DNA reads TGTGCCAGCTCATGGAGAGGGACAGCCGTATCGTCTGGGGCCAACGTCCTGACTTTC. Encoded protein: CASSWRGTAVSSGANVLTF.

The chain couples TRBV27 to TRBJ2-7; D is unresolved. V lost 5 bases, J lost 1 base, and 6 bases lay in between. The CDR3 runs 12 residues. Germline CDR1 is MNHEY and CDR2 is SMNVEV (reference sequence). The CDR3 coding sequence is TGTGCCAGCAGTCCCCCGTCCTACGAGCAGTACTTC. Translating gives CASSPPSYEQYF.

The genes are TRBV15 and TRBJ1-5; no reliable D call. There are 15 residues in the CDR3. CDR1 and CDR2 from the germline V gene are LNHNV and YYDKDF (reference sequence). V lost 5 bases to trimming and J lost 8 bases, with 19 bases between them. The CDR3 here is CATSLAANIVKPQHF. In nucleotides, the CDR3 is TGTGCCACCAGCCTGGCAGCCAATATAGTCAAGCCCCAGCATTTT.

The genes are TRBV2 and TRBJ1-2; TRBD1 matches at 8 bases. CDR1 and CDR2 (germline): SNHLY, FYNNEI. Trimming cost V 8 bases and J 6 bases; bases outside gene matches: 14. The CDR3 covers 15 residues. CDR3 loop: CASGEAGAGGNGYTF. CDR3 sequence (DNA): TGTGCCAGCGGGGAAGCTGGTGCAGGGGGCAATGGCTACACCTTC.

V is TRBV6-5 and J is TRBJ2-1; no reliable D call. The CDR3 runs 13 residues. The V end was cut by 8 bases, the J end by 3 bases, with 11 bases between. Germline V gene lookup returns CDR1 MNHEY and CDR2 SVGAGI. The CDR3 region has the DNA TGTGCCAGCCCGGGTTTGGGCTACAATGAGCAGTTCTTC. This translates into CASPGLGYNEQFF.

This clone was counted at least ten times. V gene TRBV2 combines with J gene TRBJ2-7; the D is unclear. Trimming left V 2 bases short and J 1 base short, with 9 bases between. There are 14 residues in the CDR3. CDR1 and CDR2 (germline): SNHLY, FYNNEI. CDR3 bases: TGTGCCAGCAGTGAATCGGGCAGATCCTACGAGCAGTACTTC. This encodes CASSESGRSYEQYF.

The chain has TRBV30 and TRBJ1-6; D gene unclear. Trimming removed 3 bases from V and 7 bases from J, with 19 bases in between. The CDR3 extends over 16 amino acids. From germline, CDR1 is GTSNPN and CDR2 SVGIG (reference sequence). Here the CDR3 DNA reads TGTGCCTGGAGAATAACACCAGGCTTAGAAAATTCACCCCTCCACTTT. Translation: CAWRITPGLENSPLHF.

The rearrangement uses TRBV10-1 and TRBJ2-2, with TRBD1 matching over 7 bases. Germline-derived CDR1 and CDR2 are WNHNN and SYGVQD (reference sequence). The CDR3 loop spans 14 amino acids. With 4 bases clipped from V and 1 base from J, the junction kept 0 bases outside the gene matches. CDR3 amino acids: CASSGQGNTGELFF. CDR3 DNA: TGCGCCAGCAGTGGACAGGGGAACACCGGGGAGCTGTTTTTT.

CDR3 residues: CASSQVEDFSYEQYF. In DNA form, the CDR3 reads TGTGCCAGCAGCCAAGTGGAGGACTTTTCCTACGAGCAGTACTTC. This sequence joins TRBV4-2 and TRBJ2-7; perhaps TRBD2 as D (5 bases). Trimming took 1 base from V and 1 from J, leaving 11 bases between them. Germline CDR1 and CDR2: LGHNA and YNFKEQ. The CDR3 sequence is 15 residues long.

This clone has a handful of counts. The chain employs TRBV11-3 and TRBJ2-1; 7 bases agree with TRBD2. The CDR3 consists of 16 residues. V was clipped by 0 bases and J by 4 bases; unmatched bases: 6. The V gene's germline CDR1 is SGHNT and CDR2 YENEEA. As DNA, the CDR3 is TGTGCCAGCAGCTTAGATGGTCGGGGAGGGTACAATGAGCAGTTCTTC. Amino acid sequence: CASSLDGRGGYNEQFF.

The chain links TRBV15 to TRBJ2-3, with 8 nucleotides matching TRBD1. CDR1 is LNHNV and CDR2 is YYDKDF in the germline V gene (reference sequence). This CDR3 comprises 16 residues. The V and J ends lost 3 bases and 0 bases, in that order; junction bases with no gene match: 5. The CDR3 region has the DNA TGTGCCACCAGCAGTAGGGACAGGATTAGCACAGATACGCAGTATTTT. As protein: CATSSRDRISTDTQYF.

The J gene is TRBJ2-1, the V gene TRBV12-3 or TRBV12-4; D is ambiguous. V was cut by 3 bases and J by 9 bases, with 6 bases left in between. The CDR3 is made up of 11 amino acids. For the CDR3, the DNA is TGTGCCAGCAGTTTTGGTGGTGAGCAGTTCTTC. This codes for CASSFGGEQFF.

The sample holds a few counts of this clone. The chain uses TRBV11-3 and TRBJ2-1; D is uncertain. Trimming stripped 0 bases from V and 3 bases from J, with 9 bases between. The CDR3 has 15 residues. CDR1 and CDR2 from the germline V gene are SGHNT and YENEEA. The CDR3 loop is CASSLDLDGYNEQFF. In DNA form, the CDR3 reads TGTGCCAGCAGCTTAGATTTGGACGGCTACAATGAGCAGTTCTTC.

The chain links TRBV4-3 to TRBJ1-4; D call uncertain. The CDR3 spans 15 residues. In germline, CDR1 is LGHNA, CDR2 YSLEER. V shed 0 bases and J shed 4 bases, with 9 bases lying between them. The CDR3 nucleotides read TGCGCCAGCAGCCAAGATCTTCAGATTAATGAAAAACTGTTTTTT. This gives the protein CASSQDLQINEKLFF.

This sequence joins TRBV28 and TRBJ2-1; D gene uncertain. V was pared by 7 bases and J by 5 bases, with 18 bases between. Germline V CDR1 and CDR2: MDHEN, SYDVKM. CDR3 length: 15 amino acids. The CDR3 DNA reads as TGTGCCAGCAAAGAGGTGACCTTCAGTCACAATGAGCAGTTCTTC. It encodes CASKEVTFSHNEQFF. Complete variable domain (other parts from reference TRBV28 and TRBJ2-1): DVKVTQSSRYLVKRTGEKVFLECVQDMDHENMFWYRQDPGLGLRLIYFSYDVKMKEKGDIPEGYSVSREKKERFSLILESASTNQTSMYLCASKEVTFSHNEQFFGPGTRLTVL.

The rearrangement uses TRBV3-1 (or the pseudogene TRBV3-2) and TRBJ2-1, with TRBD2 as a possible D gene (6 bases). V shed 6 bases and J shed 10 bases, with 16 bases lying between them. Germline V gene lookup returns CDR1 LGHDT and CDR2 YNNKEL (reference sequence). This CDR3 has 13 amino acids. This chain's CDR3 is CASSQVRGTEQFF. CDR3 coding DNA: TGTGCCAGCAGTCAGGTCCGCGGGACCGAGCAGTTCTTC.

This sequence joins TRBV6-6 and TRBJ2-7; D perhaps matches TRBD1 (5 bases). The germline gives CDR1 MNHNY, CDR2 SVGAGI (reference sequence). The CDR3 is 12 residues long. V was trimmed by 2 bases and J by 5 bases, leaving 7 bases between them. The CDR3 is CASSYLRDEQYF. CDR3 DNA sequence: TGTGCCAGCAGTTACCTCAGGGACGAGCAGTACTTC.

This sequence joins TRBV7-2 and TRBJ1-1, with D possibly being TRBD1 (5 bases). Trimming pared 1 base from V and 2 bases from J, leaving 11 bases between. The germline V gene has CDR1 SGHTA and CDR2 FQGNSA. The CDR3 consists of 15 residues. CDR3 amino acids: CASSLVGGGNTEAFF. The CDR3 coding sequence is TGTGCCAGCAGCTTAGTTGGGGGAGGTAACACTGAAGCTTTCTTT.